Listed here is a single TCR beta chain. The antigen remains unidentified. Some clones are missing from TCRdb's copy, which holds only in-frame ones; the method was immunoSEQ multiplex PCR. The table has about 94,000 clones, 90% seen once; the top ten hold about 8%. The source of the sample is a study of T cell responses to AZD1222 COVID-19 vaccine. Study summary: Pooling covered second doses at about 4 or about 12 weeks.

Broader study findings: The repertoires were collected only after the peak T cell response. Nearly half of spike-specific TCRs reportedly go after variant regions that carry no mutations.

Trimming removed 1 base from V and 4 bases from J; junction bases left unmatched: 2. The CDR3 totals 15 residues. Germline-derived CDR1 and CDR2 are SGHVS and FQNEAQ. Sequencing used peripheral blood, obtained on day 0 of AZD1222 vaccination. The genes are TRBV7-8 and TRBJ2-2, with 8 nucleotides matching TRBD1. This TCR was sampled from an adult in good health. For the CDR3, the DNA is TGTGCCAGCAGCTTAGGGACAGGGTCCACCGGGGAGCTGTTTTTT. Translation gives CASSLGTGSTGELFF. Full variable domain (remainder filled in from reference TRBV7-8 and TRBJ2-2): GAGVSQSPRYKVAKRGQDVALRCDPISGHVSLFWYQQALGQGPEFLTYFQNEAQLDKSGLPSDRFFAERPEGSVSTLKIQRTQQEDSAVYLCASSLGTGSTGELFFGEGSRLTVL.